The T cell receptor (beta chain) described here comes from a study of T cells after posttransplantation cyclophosphamide. A word on this clone: Its specificity is unknown.

V shed 3 bases, J shed 3 bases, and the junction held 5 bases outside the gene matches. Germline-derived CDR1 and CDR2 are LNHDA and SQIVND (reference sequence). This CDR3 has 15 amino acids. Whole-study results and caveats: TRB clonality was highly associated with recipient CMV seropositivity and reactivation. Donor CD8+ memory clones often dominated recipient blood repertoires at later times. Skin or GI-infiltrating T cells shared few TRB sequences with blood.

Sequencing used immunoSEQ multiplex PCR; TCRdb keeps in-frame clones, though not all of them. Of roughly 21,000 clones in the sample, roughly 98% were seen once. The source of this sequence is a man in his forties in good health, CMV-negative, and a related stem cell transplant donor. The chain uses TRBV19 and TRBJ2-1, with 7 nucleotides matching TRBD1. The material sequenced was naive CD8+ T cells sorted from PBMCs. The CDR3 here is CASSIRDSYYNEQFF. The CDR3 coding sequence is TGTGCCAGTAGTATTCGGGACAGTTACTACAATGAGCAGTTCTTC.